The present entry profiles one T cell receptor (beta chain) with its context. Each CDR3 protein gets one entry after TCRdb re-called the 5' RACE reads with MiXCR. The sample consists of roughly 200,000 distinct CDR3 sequences, around 9.5% of them appearing once. The sample is drawn from a study of T-cell memory formation after mild COVID-19. The CDR3 is made up of 15 amino acids. The germline CDR1 and CDR2 sequences are KGHSH and LQKENI. Trimming at V came to 3 bases and at J to 4 bases, leaving 5 bases not matched to a gene. The source is a young man who had mild COVID-19 (a few samples of this study predate the infection). Cell type and time point are not known. This chain links TRBV18 with TRBJ2-5; 10 nucleotides match TRBD2. Sequences were obtained from PBMCs or a T cell subset sorted from them (not recorded which). The CDR3 region has the DNA TGTGCCAGCTCACCCTTGGGACTAGCGAGAGAGACCCAGTACTTC. It codes for CASSPLGLARETQYF.